Presented here are 21 T cell receptor beta chains from one specimen sequenced in a study of T cell responses to AZD1222 COVID-19 vaccine. The data were produced by immunoSEQ multiplex PCR, yet TCRdb's version contains in-frame clones alone and is incomplete. The data contain roughly 100,000 clones, more than 70% of them singletons. The sequences come from peripheral blood, collected on day 0 of AZD1222 vaccination. The receptor source for this set is an adult in good health.

The CDR3 DNA follows: TGTGCCAGCAGGGCCGGGACAGGGGGCTCCTACGAGCAGTACTTC. This codes for CASRAGTGGSYEQYF. This sequence joins TRBV6-5 and TRBJ2-7, with TRBD1 identical over 11 bases. The germline gives CDR1 MNHEY, CDR2 SVGAGI. The CDR3 length is 15 residues. The J segment lost 0 bases and the V segment lost 6 bases, leaving 4 bases of the junction unmatched.

The chain carries TRBV6-1 and TRBJ2-7, with 12 bases aligning to TRBD2. The CDR3 consists of 17 residues. V was pared by 0 bases and J by 0 bases, with 3 bases of the junction left unmatched. From germline, CDR1 is MNHNS and CDR2 SASEGT. As DNA, the CDR3 is TGTGCCAGCAGTGAAGCCCGACTAGCGGGGGCCTCCTACGAGCAGTACTTC. Translation gives CASSEARLAGASYEQYF.

This clone was observed a handful of times. This chain connects TRBV5-6 to TRBJ2-7, with 7 bases identical to TRBD2. V shed 0 bases, J shed 3 bases, and the junction held 9 bases outside the gene matches. The CDR3 covers 16 residues. Germline V gene data show CDR1 as SGHDT and CDR2 as YYEEEE. The CDR3: CASSLGPREGSYEQYF. In nucleotides, the CDR3 is TGTGCCAGCAGCTTGGGACCTAGGGAGGGGAGCTACGAGCAGTACTTC.

The chain combines TRBV19 with TRBJ1-5; 8 positions agree with TRBD1. The J segment lost 6 bases and the V segment lost 8 bases, leaving 9 bases of the junction unmatched. The CDR3 covers 14 residues. CDR1 LNHDA and CDR2 SQIVND come from the germline V gene (reference sequence). This chain's CDR3 is CASRGQGFGQPQHF. CDR3 DNA sequence: TGTGCCAGTCGCGGACAGGGCTTCGGTCAGCCCCAGCATTTT. Looking up the rest from reference TRBV19 and TRBJ1-5 gives the full variable domain: DGGITQSPKYLFRKEGQNVTLSCEQNLNHDAMYWYRQDPGQGLRLIYYSQIVNDFQKGDIAEGYSVSREKKESFPLTVTSAQKNPTAFYLCASRGQGFGQPQHFGDGTRLSIL.

The chain uses TRBV6-1 and TRBJ2-1; 8 bases match TRBD2. The V gene end was trimmed by 3 bases and the J gene end by 1 base; junction bases not matched to a gene: 5. There are 16 residues in the CDR3. Germline V gene sequence: CDR1 MNHNS, CDR2 SASEGT. CDR3 bases: TGTGCCAGCAGTGACGCCGGGACTAGGTCCTACAATGAGCAGTTCTTC. Amino acid sequence: CASSDAGTRSYNEQFF.

The rearrangement uses TRBV6-1 and TRBJ1-2; D is undetermined. Trimming stripped 2 bases from V and 14 bases from J, with 18 bases between. CDR1 MNHNS and CDR2 SASEGT come from the germline V gene. The CDR3 is 13 residues long. The CDR3 coding sequence is TGTGCCAGCAGTGAAAACGGGCAGGTTGGCCTAACCTTC. It codes for CASSENGQVGLTF.

V gene TRBV3-1 (or the pseudogene TRBV3-2) combines with J gene TRBJ2-7; maybe TRBD2 (6 bases). Germline values: CDR1 LGHDT, CDR2 YNNKEL (reference sequence). Trimming shortened V by 3 bases and J by 5 bases, and 20 bases separated the two germline ends. This CDR3 region has 16 residues. The CDR3 DNA reads as TGTGCCAGCAGCCAGTCCTTGGGGGGTGGTTTCGACGAGCAGTACTTC. Translation gives CASSQSLGGGFDEQYF.

This chain links TRBV27 with TRBJ2-3, with TRBD1 identical over 7 bases. The germline V gene encodes CDR1 MNHEY and CDR2 SMNVEV (reference sequence). V shed 5 bases, J shed 4 bases, and the junction held 9 bases outside the gene matches. The CDR3 length is 15 residues. The chain's CDR3 is CASSPGQSSADTQYF. As DNA, the CDR3 is TGTGCCAGCAGTCCGGGACAGTCTTCCGCAGATACGCAGTATTTT.

As DNA, the CDR3 is TGTGCCACCAGTGACACTAAGGGGCATCTATTCGGGAATGAGCAGTTCTTC. Protein product: CATSDTKGHLFGNEQFF. This chain uses TRBV24-1 with TRBJ2-1; D might be TRBD1 (5 bases). Germline V CDR1 and CDR2: KGHDR, SFDVKD. This CDR3 is built from 17 residues. Trimming removed 4 bases from V and 7 bases from J, with 22 bases in between.

The chain links TRBV7-2 to TRBJ2-3; 10 nucleotides align to TRBD2. The V and J ends lost 5 bases and 4 bases, in that order; junction bases with no gene match: 6. The CDR3 is made up of 15 amino acids. Per the germline V gene, CDR1 is SGHTA and CDR2 is FQGNSA. The CDR3 bases are TGTGCCAGCAGCCCAGCGGGGGGGCGTTCAGATACGCAGTATTTT. Translating gives CASSPAGGRSDTQYF.

This clone was observed once. The chain uses TRBV19 and TRBJ2-2; 9 bases are a match to TRBD2. CDR3 length: 15 residues. V lost 5 bases, J lost 6 bases, and 7 bases stayed unmatched. In germline, CDR1 is LNHDA, CDR2 SQIVND (reference sequence). CDR3 sequence: CASSWGGTSSGELFF. CDR3 in DNA: TGTGCCAGTAGTTGGGGGGGGACTAGCTCCGGGGAGCTGTTTTTT.

This clone has just one count. The V and J genes are TRBV7-2 and TRBJ2-2, with D hard to call. V dropped 5 bases and J dropped 3 bases, with 4 bases sitting between them. The CDR3 loop spans 12 amino acids. Looked up from germline, CDR1 is SGHTA and CDR2 is FQGNSA. This chain's CDR3 is CASSQYTGELFF. CDR3 sequence (DNA): TGTGCCAGCAGCCAATACACCGGGGAGCTGTTTTTT.

The CDR3 DNA reads as TGCGCCAGCAGCCAGGGACCCCGAGCCGGGGAGCTGTTTTTT. Translating it yields CASSQGPRAGELFF. The chain uses TRBV4-1 and TRBJ2-2, with D possibly called TRBD1 or TRBD2 (5 bases each). The V gene's germline CDR1 is MGHRA and CDR2 YSYEKL. The V and J ends lost 3 bases and 6 bases respectively, with 11 bases between them. This CDR3 is built from 14 residues.

The gene calls are TRBV7-3 and TRBJ2-2; D perhaps matches TRBD2 (6 bases). Trimming pared 5 bases from V and 2 bases from J, leaving 15 bases between. The CDR3 extends over 16 amino acids. CDR1 and CDR2 (germline): SGHTA, FQGTGA. Written as DNA, the CDR3 is TGTGCCAGCAGCCACGAGACGGGAGATAACACCGGGGAGCTGTTTTTT. Encoded protein: CASSHETGDNTGELFF.

This clone was recorded once. The rearrangement links TRBV6-5 to TRBJ2-7; TRBD1 matches 7 bases. This CDR3 has 11 amino acids. Trimming cost V 6 bases and J 6 bases; bases outside gene matches: 2. From germline, CDR1 is MNHEY and CDR2 SVGAGI. CDR3 sequence (DNA): TGTGCCAGCAGCCGGACAGGCGAGCAGTACTTC. This translates into CASSRTGEQYF.

The chain couples TRBV30 to TRBJ1-3; TRBD1 agrees at 8 bases. CDR1 GTSNPN and CDR2 SVGIG come from the germline V gene (reference sequence). This CDR3 is built from 16 residues. Trimming took 3 bases from V and 1 from J; bases not matched to a gene: 8. Here the CDR3 reads CAWSNPWTGSGNTIYF. The CDR3 DNA follows: TGTGCCTGGAGCAATCCTTGGACAGGGTCTGGAAACACCATATATTTT. The variable domain in full, with the rest retrieved from reference TRBV30 and TRBJ1-3, is SQTIHQWPATLVQPVGSPLSLECTVEGTSNPNLYWYRQAAGRGLQLLFYSVGIGQISSEVPQNLSASRPQDRQFILSSKKLLLSDSGFYLCAWSNPWTGSGNTIYFGEGSWLTVV.

The V and J genes are TRBV5-1 and TRBJ1-1; 9 bases map to TRBD1. Germline values: CDR1 SGHRS, CDR2 YFSETQ. The CDR3 spans 15 residues. The V segment lost 3 bases and the J segment 1 base; nucleotides outside the gene matches: 4. CDR3 loop: CASSSQGARNTEAFF. The CDR3 region has the DNA TGCGCCAGCAGCTCACAGGGGGCTCGGAACACTGAAGCTTTCTTT. The complete variable domain, with remaining parts taken from reference TRBV5-1 and TRBJ1-1, reads KAGVTQTPRYLIKTRGQQVTLSCSPISGHRSVSWYQQTPGQGLQFLFEYFSETQRNKGNFPGRFSGRQFSNSRSEMNVSTLELGDSALYLCASSSQGARNTEAFFGQGTRLTVV.

The sample holds one count of this clone. V usage is TRBV6-1 and J usage is TRBJ2-4; no clear D gene. V lost 3 bases and J lost 0, with 9 bases in between. CDR1 and CDR2 (germline): MNHNS, SASEGT. The CDR3 spans 15 residues. The CDR3 loop is CASSDETIAKNIQYF. The DNA for the CDR3 is TGTGCCAGCAGTGATGAGACCATAGCCAAAAACATTCAGTACTTC.

This chain joins TRBV6-5 and TRBJ1-6; D perhaps matches TRBD1 (6 bases). The germline CDR1 and CDR2 sequences are MNHEY and SVGAGI. This CDR3 is 14 amino acids long. Trimming stripped 0 bases from V and 8 bases from J, with 8 bases between. The CDR3 nucleotides are TGTGCCAGCAGTTACTCACAGGGAGATTCACCCCTCCACTTT. Translation gives CASSYSQGDSPLHF.

The rearrangement uses TRBV28 and TRBJ1-4, with D perhaps TRBD1 (6 bases). This CDR3 spans 13 amino acids. Germline V CDR1 and CDR2: MDHEN, SYDVKM. V was clipped by 7 bases and J by 8 bases, with 14 bases between them. CDR3 sequence: CASTSGVGEKLFF. In nucleotides, the CDR3 is TGTGCCAGCACCTCAGGGGTGGGAGAAAAACTGTTTTTT. Together with reference TRBV28 and TRBJ1-4, the CDR3 gives the full variable domain: DVKVTQSSRYLVKRTGEKVFLECVQDMDHENMFWYRQDPGLGLRLIYFSYDVKMKEKGDIPEGYSVSREKKERFSLILESASTNQTSMYLCASTSGVGEKLFFGSGTQLSVL.

A single count supports this clone. This chain uses TRBV3-1 (or the pseudogene TRBV3-2) with TRBJ2-3; either TRBD1 or TRBD2 may fit D (6 bases each). Trimming stripped 6 bases from V and 3 bases from J, with 16 bases between. Germline V CDR1 and CDR2: LGHDT, YNNKEL (reference sequence). The CDR3 contains 15 residues. CDR3 amino acids: CASRGWGAGTDTQYF. The CDR3, as DNA: TGTGCCAGCAGGGGGTGGGGGGCTGGAACAGATACGCAGTATTTT.